This T cell receptor (beta chain) was obtained from a study of shared clonotypes between healthy human individuals. The CDR3 consists of 15 residues. Trimming took 3 bases from V and 2 from J; bases not matched to a gene: 3. CDR1 and CDR2 (germline): MNHEY, SMNVEV (reference sequence). None of the donors, who were healthy HIV-negative adults, had recently had acute infections or vaccinations. Details on this clone: Its antigen is as yet unknown.

Generated by immunoSEQ multiplex PCR, the TCRdb table keeps only in-frame clones and is missing some. The table lists 2 million to 2.5 million clones, 90% to 95% of them singletons, with approximately 0.13% in the top ten. The study, taken as a whole, reports: Donor scarcity curtailed the genetic and exposure-history diversity represented herein. Sharing across four donors was highest in naive CD4 (about 5%) and lowest in memory CD8 (0.4%). Unshared clonotypes carried lower generation probabilities than those common to all four donors.

The chain joins TRBV27 to TRBJ2-7; 11 positions agree with TRBD1. This clonotype was sampled from a man younger than 35 in good health. The sample consisted of naive CD4+ T cells sorted from blood. Subset in this sample: CD45RA+ positively selected. This CDR3 is CASSFRTGGTYEQYF. The DNA of the CDR3 is TGTGCCAGCAGTTTCAGGACAGGGGGCACCTACGAGCAGTACTTC.